The clone carrying this T cell receptor (beta chain) was detected once. Its antigen is unidentified. Primers for the PCR totalled 60 Vbeta and 13 Jbeta. How the authors handled the data: In a later analysis, the count reached some 75 million unique TCR beta chains, with around 11 million shared. TCRdb keeps only in-frame clones here, not all; method: immunoSEQ multiplex PCR. D and trimming were read from the DNA, whereas the V and J calls and clone size are those reported in that table. This table holds 300,000 or so clones, about 83% found once. This record comes from a study of cytomegalovirus exposure and HLA in healthy donors. Findings and limits, study-wide: Follow-up analysis later connected one missense variant in DCLRE1C with trimming of TCR beta V- and J-genes. The study put roughly 160 TCR beta chains on its list as cytomegalovirus-associated. Previous analysis showed most TCR beta V segments were productive about 87% or about 30% of the time.

V trimming: 1 base; J trimming: 6 bases; junction bases outside the gene matches: 5. Germline CDR1 and CDR2: LNHDA and SQIVND (reference sequence). The CDR3 runs to 15 residues. The sequenced sample was PBMCs. The gene calls are TRBV19 and TRBJ1-2, with TRBD1 matching 10 bases. This TCR came from a middle-aged woman in good health and CMV-seropositive. Written as DNA, the CDR3 is TGTGCCAGTAGTATAGCTATCGGACAGGGGGATGGCTACACCTTC. Protein product: CASSIAIGQGDGYTF.